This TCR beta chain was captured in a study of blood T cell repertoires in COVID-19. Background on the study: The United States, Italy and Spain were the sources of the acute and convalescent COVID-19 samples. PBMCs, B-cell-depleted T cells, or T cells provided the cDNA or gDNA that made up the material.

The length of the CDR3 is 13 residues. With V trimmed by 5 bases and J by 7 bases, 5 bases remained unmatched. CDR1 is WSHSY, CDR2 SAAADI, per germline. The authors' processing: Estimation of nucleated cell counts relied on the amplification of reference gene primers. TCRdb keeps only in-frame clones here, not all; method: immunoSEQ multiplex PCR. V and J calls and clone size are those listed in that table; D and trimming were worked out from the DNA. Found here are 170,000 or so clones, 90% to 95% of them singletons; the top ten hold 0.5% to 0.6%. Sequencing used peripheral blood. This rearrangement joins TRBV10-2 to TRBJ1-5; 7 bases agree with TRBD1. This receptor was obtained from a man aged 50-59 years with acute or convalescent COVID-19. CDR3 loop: CASSTDRVQPQHF. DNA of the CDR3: TGCGCCAGCAGTACCGACAGGGTACAGCCCCAGCATTTT.